These T cell receptor beta chains were read from a single sample in a study of vaccination and CD4 T cells after COVID-19. TCRdb re-called the PCR reads through MiXCR, storing one row per CDR3 protein. Among 13,000 or so distinct CDR3 sequences listed, 25% to 30% were seen once. For these TCRs, the target antigens are not known. The sequencing here drew on CD4+ T cells from blood, cultured in vitro, taken before SARS-CoV-2 vaccination. These TCRs come from a human donor who received a COVID-19 vaccine. CDR3s include the opening cysteine and the closing phenylalanine or tryptophan. D genes are given only for firm matches. Clone size, where shown, is once, few, many, or a class for clones that have expanded.

J,V,size,D,CDR3,DNA
TRBJ1-1,TRBV24-1,NA,TRBD1,CATSGRDSSTEAFF,TGTGCCACCAGTGGTCGGGACAGTAGCACTGAAGCTTTCTTT
TRBJ2-1,TRBV19,NA,NA,CASRPALGREQFF,TGTGCCAGTAGACCGGCTTTGGGCCGGGAGCAGTTCTTC
TRBJ1-1,TRBV6-1,few,TRBD1,CASKIRGWTEAFF,TGTGCCAGCAAAATCAGGGGGTGGACTGAAGCTTTCTTT
TRBJ2-3,TRBV10-3,few,TRBD2,CAIKETETSGPDTQYF,TGTGCCATCAAGGAAACCGAGACTAGCGGCCCAGATACGCAGTATTTT
TRBJ2-5,TRBV20-1,NA,TRBD2,CSARVAGGTKETQYF,TGCAGCGCTAGAGTAGCGGGGGGGACGAAAGAGACCCAGTACTTC
TRBJ1-2,TRBV30,few,NA,CAWKTESNYGYTF,TGTGCCTGGAAAACAGAATCGAACTATGGCTACACCTTC
TRBJ1-5,TRBV29-1,few,TRBD1,CSVGDRGDQPQHF,TGCAGCGTTGGGGACAGGGGTGATCAGCCCCAGCATTTT
TRBJ1-5,TRBV27,NA,NA,CASSYADSRSQHF,TGTGCCAGCAGTTACGCGGACTCTCGATCCCAGCATTTT
TRBJ2-1,TRBV20-1,few,NA,CSASRGGGAREQFF,TGCAGTGCTAGTAGGGGAGGGGGGGCCAGGGAGCAGTTCTTC
TRBJ1-5,TRBV28,NA,TRBD1,CASSFSGTASNQPQHF,TGTGCCAGCAGTTTTTCCGGGACAGCCAGCAATCAGCCCCAGCATTTT
TRBJ2-2,TRBV2,NA,TRBD1,CASRGQGTRNTGELFF,TGTGCCAGCAGGGGACAGGGGACTAGAAACACCGGGGAGCTGTTTTTT
TRBJ1-2,TRBV7-2,few,TRBD1,CASSLNRGAYGYTF,TGTGCCAGCAGCTTAAACAGGGGAGCCTATGGCTACACCTTC
TRBJ2-1,TRBV6-1,NA,TRBD2,CASSPGAGDFYNEQFF,TGTGCCAGCAGTCCCGGAGCGGGGGACTTCTACAATGAGCAGTTCTTC
TRBJ2-5,TRBV30,NA,TRBD2,CAWSDAGGLGETQYF,TGTGCCTGGAGTGATGCGGGGGGGCTGGGAGAGACCCAGTACTTC
TRBJ2-7,TRBV5-4,once,TRBD1,CASSVPGQGLSEQYF,TGTGCCAGCAGCGTACCGGGACAGGGTTTGTCTGAGCAGTACTTC
TRBJ1-2,TRBV28,few,TRBD1,CASSPVEGTEIF,TGTGCCAGCAGTCCCGTCGAAGGGACAGAGATCTTC
TRBJ1-2,TRBV10-3,NA,TRBD1,CATQMDRVAGYTF,TGTGCCACTCAAATGGACAGGGTGGCCGGCTACACCTTC
TRBJ2-5,TRBV6-1,NA,TRBD2,CASIRLAGLQETQYF,TGTGCCAGCATTCGACTAGCGGGTCTCCAAGAGACCCAGTACTTC
TRBJ1-1,TRBV19,NA,TRBD1,CAGSARTGKMNTEAFF,TGTGCCGGTAGTGCCCGGACAGGGAAGATGAACACTGAAGCTTTCTTT
TRBJ2-4,TRBV20-1,NA,NA,CSAERGKNIQYF,TGCAGTGCTGAGAGGGGCAAAAACATTCAGTACTTC